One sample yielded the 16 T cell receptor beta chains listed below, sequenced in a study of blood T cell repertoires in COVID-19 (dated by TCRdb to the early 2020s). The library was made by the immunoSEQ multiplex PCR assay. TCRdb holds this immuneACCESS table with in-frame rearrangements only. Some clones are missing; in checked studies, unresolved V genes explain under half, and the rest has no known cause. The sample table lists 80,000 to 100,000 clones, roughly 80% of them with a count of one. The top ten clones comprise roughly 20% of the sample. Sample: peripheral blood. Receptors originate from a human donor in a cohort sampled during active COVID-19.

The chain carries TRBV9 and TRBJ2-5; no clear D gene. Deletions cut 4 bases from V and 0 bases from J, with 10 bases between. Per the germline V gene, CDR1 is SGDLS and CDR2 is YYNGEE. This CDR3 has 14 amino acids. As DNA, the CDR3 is TGTGCCAGCAGCCCACAGACGTACCAAGAGACCCAGTACTTC. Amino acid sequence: CASSPQTYQETQYF.

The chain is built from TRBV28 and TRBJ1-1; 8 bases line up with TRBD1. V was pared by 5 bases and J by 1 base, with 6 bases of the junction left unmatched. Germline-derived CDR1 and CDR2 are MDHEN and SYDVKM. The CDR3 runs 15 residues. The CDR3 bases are TGTGCCAGCAGTACCCCCAGGGGGCGGAACACTGAAGCTTTCTTT. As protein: CASSTPRGRNTEAFF.

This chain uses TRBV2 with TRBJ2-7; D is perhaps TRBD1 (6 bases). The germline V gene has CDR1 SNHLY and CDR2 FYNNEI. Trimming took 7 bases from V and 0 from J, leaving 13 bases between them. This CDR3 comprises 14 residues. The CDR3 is CASNRDIYSYEQYF. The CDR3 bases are TGTGCCAGCAACCGGGACATCTACTCCTACGAGCAGTACTTC.

CDR3 nucleotide sequence: TGTGCCAGCAGTTACGGTAGGGACAGGGTGGACACTGAAGCTTTCTTT. Translated: CASSYGRDRVDTEAFF. The chain combines TRBV6-2 or TRBV6-3 with TRBJ1-1; 9 nucleotides match TRBD1. This CDR3 comprises 16 residues. CDR1 and CDR2 (germline): MNHEY, SVGEGT. Trimming removed 2 bases from V and 3 bases from J; junction bases left unmatched: 7.

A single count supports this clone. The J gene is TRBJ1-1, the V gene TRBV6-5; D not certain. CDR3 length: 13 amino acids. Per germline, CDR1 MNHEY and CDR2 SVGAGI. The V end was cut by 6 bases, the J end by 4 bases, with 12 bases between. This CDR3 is CASSRGAGTEAFF. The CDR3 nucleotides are TGTGCCAGCAGCCGAGGAGCGGGCACTGAAGCTTTCTTT.

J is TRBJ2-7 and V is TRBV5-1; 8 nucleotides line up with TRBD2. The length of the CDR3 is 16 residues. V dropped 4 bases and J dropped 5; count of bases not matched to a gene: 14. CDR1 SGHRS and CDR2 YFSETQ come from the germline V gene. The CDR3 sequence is CASSASGRGTWNEQYF. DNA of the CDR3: TGCGCCAGCAGCGCCAGCGGGAGAGGTACCTGGAACGAGCAGTACTTC.

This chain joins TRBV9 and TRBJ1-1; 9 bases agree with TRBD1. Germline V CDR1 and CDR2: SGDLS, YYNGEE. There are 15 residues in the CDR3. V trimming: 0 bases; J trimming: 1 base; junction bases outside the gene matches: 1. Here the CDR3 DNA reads TGTGCCAGCAGCGTAGCGGGACAGGGGAACACTGAAGCTTTCTTT. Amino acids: CASSVAGQGNTEAFF.

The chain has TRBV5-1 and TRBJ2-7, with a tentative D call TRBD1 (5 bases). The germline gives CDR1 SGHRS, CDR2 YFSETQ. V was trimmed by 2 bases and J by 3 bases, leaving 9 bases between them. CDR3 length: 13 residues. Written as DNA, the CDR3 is TGCGCCAGCAGCTTCCTAGGGGACTACGAGCAGTACTTC. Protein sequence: CASSFLGDYEQYF.

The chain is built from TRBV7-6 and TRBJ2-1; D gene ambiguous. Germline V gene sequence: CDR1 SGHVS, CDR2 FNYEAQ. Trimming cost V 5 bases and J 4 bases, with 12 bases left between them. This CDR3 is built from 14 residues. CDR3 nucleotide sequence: TGTGCCAGCAGCCCCCGAACTGATTACAATGAGCAGTTCTTC. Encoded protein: CASSPRTDYNEQFF.

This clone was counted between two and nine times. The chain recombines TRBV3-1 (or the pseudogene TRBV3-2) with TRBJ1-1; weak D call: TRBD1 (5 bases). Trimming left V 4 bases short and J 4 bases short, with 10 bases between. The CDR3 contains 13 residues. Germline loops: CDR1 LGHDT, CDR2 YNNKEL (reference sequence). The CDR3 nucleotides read TGTGCCAGCAGCCCGGGGGGTTTCACTGAAGCTTTCTTT. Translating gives CASSPGGFTEAFF.

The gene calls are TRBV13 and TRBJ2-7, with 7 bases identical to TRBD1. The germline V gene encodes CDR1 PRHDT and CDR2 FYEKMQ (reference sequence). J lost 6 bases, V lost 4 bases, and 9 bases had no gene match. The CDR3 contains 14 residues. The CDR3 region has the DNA TGTGCCAGCAGCTATCGAAGGACAGGCTTCGAGCAGTACTTC. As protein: CASSYRRTGFEQYF.

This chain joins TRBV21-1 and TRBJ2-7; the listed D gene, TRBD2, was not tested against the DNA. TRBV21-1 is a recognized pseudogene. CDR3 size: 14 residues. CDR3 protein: CASSKVPIRWEQYF. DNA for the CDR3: TGTGCCAGCAGCAAAGTCCCTATACGATGGGAGCAGTACTTC.

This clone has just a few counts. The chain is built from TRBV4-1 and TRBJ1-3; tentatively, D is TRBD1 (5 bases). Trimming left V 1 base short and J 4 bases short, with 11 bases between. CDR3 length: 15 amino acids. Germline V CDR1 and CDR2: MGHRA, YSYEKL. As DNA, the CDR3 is TGCGCCAGCAGCCAAGTGGGGGGAATGGGAAACACCATATATTTT. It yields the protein CASSQVGGMGNTIYF.

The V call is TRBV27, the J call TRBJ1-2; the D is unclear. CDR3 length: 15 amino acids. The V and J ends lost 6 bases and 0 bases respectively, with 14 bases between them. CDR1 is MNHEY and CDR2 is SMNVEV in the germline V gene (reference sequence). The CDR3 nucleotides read TGTGCCAGCAGGGTCGGGTCGGAGGCTAACTATGGCTACACCTTC. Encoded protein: CASRVGSEANYGYTF.

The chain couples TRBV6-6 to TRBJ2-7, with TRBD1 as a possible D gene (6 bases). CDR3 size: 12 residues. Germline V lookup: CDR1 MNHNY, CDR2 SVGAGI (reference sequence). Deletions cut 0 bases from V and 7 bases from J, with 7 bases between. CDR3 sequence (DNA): TGTGCCAGCAGTTACTCTCAGGGGGAGCAGTACTTC. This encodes CASSYSQGEQYF.

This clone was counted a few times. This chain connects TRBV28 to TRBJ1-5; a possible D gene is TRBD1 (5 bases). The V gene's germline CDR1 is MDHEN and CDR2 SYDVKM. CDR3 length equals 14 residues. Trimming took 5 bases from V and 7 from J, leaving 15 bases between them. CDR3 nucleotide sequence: TGTGCCAGCAGTGGAGGGCAGGGAGGACAGCCCCAGCATTTT. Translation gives CASSGGQGGQPQHF.